What follows are 4 T cell receptor beta chains derived from one specimen sequenced in a study of T cell responses to AZD1222 COVID-19 vaccine. The data were produced by immunoSEQ multiplex PCR, yet TCRdb's version contains in-frame clones alone and is incomplete. The sample consists of about 120,000 clones, 88% of them appearing once. The material sequenced was peripheral blood, taken on day 0 of MenACWY control vaccination. The origin of the receptors is an adult in good health.

V is TRBV24-1 and J is TRBJ2-7; a weak D match, TRBD1 (5 bases). CDR1 and CDR2 from the germline V gene are KGHDR and SFDVKD. The CDR3 contains 15 residues. With 2 bases removed from V and 0 bases from J, the gap between germline ends came to 10 bases. The CDR3 spells CATSDSLRGSYEQYF. The CDR3 DNA follows: TGTGCCACCAGTGATTCATTAAGGGGCTCCTACGAGCAGTACTTC.

The genes are TRBV9 and TRBJ1-4; D unclear. Trimming removed 7 bases from V and 3 bases from J, with 22 bases in between. Germline values: CDR1 SGDLS, CDR2 YYNGEE. The CDR3 spans 17 residues. The CDR3 nucleotides read TGTGCCAGCGGTCACAGCCCCCGGGCTTCCGCTAATGAAAAACTGTTTTTT. Its protein is CASGHSPRASANEKLFF.

This chain links TRBV7-2 with TRBJ2-7; 7 nucleotides line up with TRBD2. The CDR3 extends over 14 amino acids. Germline trimming cut 8 bases from V and 2 bases from J; bases unmatched to any gene: 9. The germline V gene encodes CDR1 SGHTA and CDR2 FQGNSA. The CDR3 region is CASSTSYGPYEQYF. The CDR3 DNA is TGTGCCAGCTCGACTAGCTACGGGCCCTACGAGCAGTACTTC.

This clone was counted a few times. The chain joins TRBV5-8 to TRBJ1-1; D gene ambiguous. This CDR3 contains 16 residues. Germline V lookup: CDR1 SGHTS, CDR2 YDEGEE. Trimming pared 1 base from V and 2 bases from J, leaving 15 bases between. The CDR3 bases are TGTGCCAGCAGCTTGTGGGCCGGGAGAAAAAACACTGAAGCTTTCTTT. Translated: CASSLWAGRKNTEAFF.